Following are 27 T cell receptor beta chains from one sample sequenced in a study of response to subunit inactivated influenza vaccine. TCRdb itself ran the RT-PCR reads through MiXCR, one entry per CDR3 protein. The table lists roughly 650,000 distinct CDR3 sequences, approximately 15% of them singletons. The material sequenced was PBMCs from blood, taken around 15 days before vaccination. The source is a man aged 45-65 years who received an inactivated influenza vaccine.

This clonotype was picked up many times. The rearrangement uses TRBV12-3 or TRBV12-4 and TRBJ2-2; D remains ambiguous. The CDR3 extends over 15 amino acids. The V gene lost 2 bases and the J gene lost 0 bases, with 7 bases spanning the gap. For the CDR3, the DNA is TGTGCCAGCAGTTTAAAGTCGGCGAACACCGGGGAGCTGTTTTTT. Translated, it gives CASSLKSANTGELFF.

The chain has TRBV20-1 and TRBJ2-2; 10 bases are a match to TRBD2. V lost 5 bases and J lost 1; bases outside the gene matches: 1. The CDR3 is 14 residues long. The germline V gene encodes CDR1 DFQATT and CDR2 SNEGSKA (reference sequence). The CDR3 sequence is CSAPSGRNTGELFF. CDR3 DNA sequence: TGCAGTGCTCCTAGCGGGAGGAACACCGGGGAGCTGTTTTTT.

The CDR3, as DNA: TGTGCCAGCAGCTCGATCTCCGGGTCAAACTATGGCTACACCTTC. As protein: CASSSISGSNYGYTF. The J gene is TRBJ1-2, the V gene TRBV5-6; no clear D gene. V gave up 3 bases and J gave up 2 bases, with 14 bases separating them. Germline CDR1 and CDR2: SGHDT and YYEEEE. The CDR3 sequence is 15 residues long.

This clonotype was observed a handful of times. The chain couples TRBV3-1 to TRBJ1-6, with a possible D match to TRBD1 (6 bases). V lost 6 bases, J lost 5 bases, and 11 bases lay in between. The germline V gene encodes CDR1 LGHDT and CDR2 YNNKEL (reference sequence). The CDR3 contains 14 residues. The CDR3 coding sequence is TGTGCCAGCAGGTTCCAGGGGAATAATTCACCCCTCCACTTT. This codes for CASRFQGNNSPLHF.

The table lists this clonotype with a few counts. This sequence joins TRBV3-1 and TRBJ1-1; D is unresolved. The CDR3 runs to 15 residues. In germline, CDR1 is LGHDT, CDR2 YNNKEL (reference sequence). Trimming shortened V by 0 bases and J by 6 bases, and 14 bases separated the two germline ends. The CDR3 loop is CASSQDFMTGAEAFF. The DNA for the CDR3 is TGTGCCAGCAGCCAAGATTTCATGACTGGGGCTGAAGCTTTCTTT.

CDR3 sequence: CASSFRSGFYNSPLHF. The DNA for the CDR3 is TGTGCCAGCAGCTTTAGGTCTGGGTTTTATAATTCACCCCTCCACTTT. The chain links TRBV7-2 to TRBJ1-6; D gene ambiguous. The CDR3 extends over 16 amino acids. CDR1 SGHTA and CDR2 FQGNSA come from the germline V gene. Deletions cut 3 bases from V and 4 bases from J, with 13 bases between.

This clonotype has more than one count but fewer than ten. This chain links TRBV15 with TRBJ2-1; D perhaps matches TRBD1 (6 bases). With 2 bases removed from V and 8 bases from J, the gap between germline ends came to 10 bases. Germline V gene data show CDR1 as LNHNV and CDR2 as YYDKDF (reference sequence). CDR3 length: 13 amino acids. CDR3 region: CATSRYRVDEQFF. CDR3 coding DNA: TGTGCCACCAGCAGATACAGGGTGGATGAGCAGTTCTTC. The full variable domain, with the rest looked up from reference TRBV15 and TRBJ2-1, is DAMVIQNPRYQVTQFGKPVTLSCSQTLNHNVMYWYQQKSSQAPKLLFHYYDKDFNNEADTPDNFQSRRPNTSFCFLDIRSPGLGDTAMYLCATSRYRVDEQFFGPGTRLTVL.

With respect to this clonotype: The junction departs from germline at one end; a sequencing error may be responsible. The DNA of the CDR3 is TGTGCCAGCAGTTCTCCCATTTCGAAAGAGACCAAGTACTTC. Translated: CASSSPISKETKYF. This rearrangement joins TRBV28 to TRBJ2-5; D not certain. This CDR3 has 14 amino acids. Germline V gene lookup returns CDR1 MDHEN and CDR2 SYDVKM.

The chain couples TRBV6-1 to TRBJ2-7; no clear D. This CDR3 spans 15 amino acids. Germline V CDR1 and CDR2: MNHNS, SASEGT. Trimming left V 2 bases short and J 7 bases short, with 18 bases between. For the CDR3, the DNA is TGTGCCAGCAGTGAAATTCGTGACCCGACCGTGGAGCAGTACTTC. It is translated as CASSEIRDPTVEQYF.

The sample holds a few counts of this clonotype. Germline and junction disagree at one end, which may indicate a read error. The chain carries TRBV2 and TRBJ1-3; 10 bases agree with TRBD1. The CDR3 extends over 11 amino acids. From germline, CDR1 is SNHLY and CDR2 FYNNEI. The CDR3 loop is CASWGRQGAVF. The CDR3 region has the DNA TGTGCCAGCTGGGGCCGACAGGGGGCTGTATTT.

This clonotype was seen many times. This chain links TRBV12-3 or TRBV12-4 with TRBJ1-3; no clear D gene. Trimming shortened V by 3 bases and J by 0 bases, and 9 bases separated the two germline ends. This CDR3 has 15 residues. The CDR3 bases are TGTGCCAGCAGTTTTGGCACCTACTCTGGAAACACCATATATTTT. Encoded protein: CASSFGTYSGNTIYF.

The V and J genes are TRBV24-1 and TRBJ2-1, with D unresolved. V gave up 0 bases and J gave up 4 bases, with 12 bases separating them. This CDR3 spans 16 amino acids. Germline V gene sequence: CDR1 KGHDR, CDR2 SFDVKD. CDR3 nucleotides: TGTGCCACCAGTGATTTGATTGGAAACAAGTACAATGAGCAGTTCTTC. Amino acid sequence: CATSDLIGNKYNEQFF.

This clonotype showed up just a few times. The V call is TRBV30, the J call TRBJ2-3, with 7 bases that match TRBD2. This CDR3 has 16 amino acids. V gave up 3 bases and J gave up 2 bases; unmatched junction bases: 11. In germline, CDR1 is GTSNPN, CDR2 SVGIG (reference sequence). The CDR3 nucleotides read TGTGCCTGGAGACCCGGGACTACCAATCCCACAGATACGCAGTATTTT. Its translation: CAWRPGTTNPTDTQYF.

The chain is built from TRBV7-9 and TRBJ1-2; 10 nucleotides align to TRBD1. The CDR3 loop spans 14 amino acids. Germline V gives CDR1 SEHNR, CDR2 FQNEAQ (reference sequence). Germline trimming cut 7 bases from V and 6 bases from J; bases unmatched to any gene: 8. The CDR3 nucleotides are TGTGCCAGCACCCTAGGGACAGGGGCGGATGGCTACACCTTC. It specifies CASTLGTGADGYTF. The variable domain in full, with the rest retrieved from reference TRBV7-9 and TRBJ1-2, is DTGVSQNPRHKITKRGQNVTFRCDPISEHNRLYWYRQTLGQGPEFLTYFQNEAQLEKSRLLSDRFSAERPKGSFSTLEIQRTEQGDSAMYLCASTLGTGADGYTFGSGTRLTVV.

This clonotype has more than one count but fewer than ten. V is TRBV9 and J is TRBJ2-1, with TRBD2 matching 8 bases. This CDR3 region has 15 residues. The germline gives CDR1 SGDLS, CDR2 YYNGEE. The trim removed 2 bases at V and 4 bases at J, leaving 5 bases unmatched. In DNA form, the CDR3 reads TGTGCCAGCAGCGTCACTAGCGGAGCTTACAATGAGCAGTTCTTC. It codes for CASSVTSGAYNEQFF.

This clonotype was observed a handful of times. The rearrangement links TRBV28 to TRBJ1-3; 8 bases fit TRBD1. The germline gives CDR1 MDHEN, CDR2 SYDVKM. V dropped 6 bases and J dropped 4; count of bases not matched to a gene: 5. The CDR3 loop spans 14 amino acids. CDR3 residues: CASSQQGGGNTIYF. CDR3 nucleotides: TGTGCCAGCAGCCAACAGGGGGGAGGAAACACCATATATTTT.

The genes are TRBV20-1 and TRBJ2-3; possible D gene TRBD2, 6 bases. V lost 0 bases, J lost 1 base, and 11 bases lay in between. There are 15 residues in the CDR3. The germline CDR1 and CDR2 sequences are DFQATT and SNEGSKA (reference sequence). CDR3 in DNA: TGCAGTGCTAGAGATCTACTAGCTGGCACAGATACGCAGTATTTT. Translation: CSARDLLAGTDTQYF.

The chain recombines TRBV27 with TRBJ2-5; D unresolved. CDR1 and CDR2 from the germline V gene are MNHEY and SMNVEV (reference sequence). Trimming stripped 4 bases from V and 5 bases from J, with 11 bases between. This CDR3 comprises 13 residues. The chain's CDR3 is CASSWDHSETQYF. In nucleotides, the CDR3 is TGTGCCAGCAGTTGGGATCATTCCGAGACCCAGTACTTC.

This chain connects TRBV4-1 to TRBJ1-5; D remains ambiguous. V lost 1 base and J lost 2, with 9 bases in between. The CDR3 has 15 residues. Germline V gene sequence: CDR1 MGHRA, CDR2 YSYEKL. CDR3 sequence (DNA): TGCGCCAGCAGCCAAGTGGCCCTACGCAATCAGCCCCAGCATTTT. This codes for CASSQVALRNQPQHF.

The chain uses TRBV4-3 and TRBJ1-5, with TRBD1 identical over 7 bases. The V segment lost 0 bases and the J segment 2 bases; nucleotides outside the gene matches: 4. The CDR3 is 16 amino acids. Germline V gene data show CDR1 as LGHNA and CDR2 as YSLEER. For the CDR3, the DNA is TGCGCCAGCAGCCAAGACAGGGGGTATGGCAATCAGCCCCAGCATTTT. Amino acid sequence: CASSQDRGYGNQPQHF.

This clonotype occurred a few times. The chain employs TRBV10-3 and TRBJ2-5; 8 positions agree with TRBD2. This CDR3 is 16 amino acids long. V gave up 0 bases and J gave up 0 bases; unmatched junction bases: 3. Germline CDR1 is ENHRY and CDR2 is SYGVKD. CDR3 nucleotide sequence: TGTGCCATCAGTGAGTCCAAGACTAGCGACCAAGAGACCCAGTACTTC. Its translation is CAISESKTSDQETQYF.

In its sample, this clonotype was seen a few times. The V and J genes are TRBV4-2 and TRBJ2-7; D is ambiguous. There are 14 residues in the CDR3. CDR1 and CDR2 (germline): LGHNA, YNFKEQ. V lost 5 bases, J lost 0 bases, and 11 bases lay in between. CDR3 region: CASSSHQNSYEQYF. The CDR3 DNA follows: TGTGCCAGCAGCTCACACCAGAACTCCTACGAGCAGTACTTC.

The J gene is TRBJ2-2, the V gene TRBV7-2, with D unclear. The CDR3 covers 14 residues. Looked up from germline, CDR1 is SGHTA and CDR2 is FQGNSA. Trimming took off 6 bases at V and 4 bases at J, with 12 bases between the two ends. The chain's CDR3 is CASRGRQSTGELFF. CDR3 nucleotides: TGTGCCAGCAGGGGTAGACAAAGCACCGGGGAGCTGTTTTTT.

This chain joins TRBV15 and TRBJ2-1; 15 bases line up with TRBD2. V lost 5 bases to trimming and J lost 12 bases; unmatched junction nucleotides: 8. The CDR3 has 15 residues. Per the germline V gene, CDR1 is LNHNV and CDR2 is YYDKDF (reference sequence). CDR3 nucleotides: TGTGCCACCAGCTCCCGGACTAGCGGGGGGGCTGGGCAGTTCTTC. Protein: CATSSRTSGGAGQFF.

V gene TRBV7-2 combines with J gene TRBJ2-7; the match to TRBD2 covers 11 bases. The CDR3 spans 16 residues. The ends lost 1 base at V and 0 bases at J; junction bases unmatched: 2. CDR1 and CDR2 (germline): SGHTA, FQGNSA. The chain's CDR3 is CASSLEGLAGSYEQYF. For the CDR3, the DNA is TGTGCCAGCAGCTTAGAAGGACTAGCGGGCTCCTACGAGCAGTACTTC. Together with reference TRBV7-2 and TRBJ2-7, the CDR3 gives the full variable domain: GAGVSQSPSNKVTEKGKDVELRCDPISGHTALYWYRQSLGQGLEFLIYFQGNSAPDKSGLPSDRFSAERTGGSVSTLTIQRTQQEDSAVYLCASSLEGLAGSYEQYFGPGTRLTVT.

The chain links TRBV20-1 to TRBJ2-3; 13 bases align to TRBD2. This CDR3 has 18 residues. V lost 2 bases and J lost 3; bases outside the gene matches: 11. Germline V gene sequence: CDR1 DFQATT, CDR2 SNEGSKA (reference sequence). The CDR3 DNA sequence: TGCAGTGCTAGAAGGACTAGCGGGGGAGGAGGGTTGACAGATACGCAGTATTTT. This codes for CSARRTSGGGGLTDTQYF.

This clonotype has more than one count but fewer than ten. The rearrangement links TRBV6-2 or TRBV6-3 to TRBJ1-5; D is undetermined. Germline V gene sequence: CDR1 MNHEY, CDR2 SVGEGT. The CDR3 sequence is 13 residues long. The V and J ends lost 2 bases and 5 bases respectively, with 7 bases between them. The CDR3 nucleotides are TGTGCCAGCAGTTACAACTCTTATCAGCCCCAGCATTTT. It yields the protein CASSYNSYQPQHF.